This T cell receptor (beta chain) came from a study of shared clonotypes between healthy human individuals (dated by TCRdb to the early 2020s). In the study overall: A couple of women and three men aged 18 to 49 years were included in the cohort. Leukapheresis yielded between about 0.9 and 9.5 billion PBMCs per donor. For each donor, CD4 naive and CD4 memory were each given three plates, CD8 naive was given two plates, and CD8 memory was given one plate. To estimate repertoire size and how much clonotypes are shared between individuals, the study performed deep sequencing of blood TCR repertoires from five healthy adults. To increase sequencing depth and limit assay-specific biases, different laboratories used diverse techniques to prepare libraries and sequence TCR repertoires.

Concerning this clone: The specificity of this receptor is unknown. Per-nucleotide qualities are absent, and no much larger clonotype sits a single base away.

V trim: 2 bases; J trim: 3 bases; unmatched bases: 3. As encoded in the germline V gene, CDR1 is MDHEN while CDR2 is SYDVKM. The CDR3 spans 14 residues, from the cysteine through the phenylalanine. The read is trimmed to its CDR3 DNA, 42 bases read in frame from base 1. Using the deep immunoSEQ assay, multiplex PCR amplified TCR CDR3 regions from genomic DNA. Extracted genomic DNA from each cell subset was distributed evenly across all wells of several immunoSEQ 96-well plates, and each plate was treated as a replicate. For sorted subsets, approximately 200 ng of genomic DNA, equivalent to roughly 33,000 T cell genomes, went into each replicate PCR. Purified libraries were measured with a Qubit 3.0 fluorometer, size-checked on a Bioanalyzer 2100, and measured again with the KAPA Library Quantification kit. A separate single-read 150-cycle Illumina NextSeq 550 flow cell was used to sequence each immunoSEQ 96-well plate. For the original study's pipeline: Because the immunoSEQ output included only junctional sequences and no quality scores, the filtering could not be the same as the filtering used for full-length reads. Sequences were annotated with PyIR, a Python wrapper for IgBLAST v1.9, and V/J genes and CDR3 were assigned using IMGT germline references. Reads were filtered out if the reads had weak V/J assignments (E-value above 1e-6), no CDR3, stop codons, out-of-frame junctions, or ambiguous translated residues. A V3J clonotype was defined by an identical inferred V gene, J gene, and CDR3 amino acid sequence. Percentage overlap between repertoires was computed as shared unique clonotypes divided by the size of the smaller repertoire. RTK rarefaction, the Chao1 estimator, and Recon v2.1 estimates of unobserved clonotypes were used to assess repertoire richness. For all TCRbeta clonotypes obtained by the gDNA method from several donors, generation probabilities were computed with OLGA. TCRdb retrieved this table from immuneACCESS and kept in-frame rearrangements only. Not all clones are present; in checked studies, unresolved V genes account for under half, and no reason is known for the remainder. V and J calls and clone size are copied from that table; D and trimming were computed from the DNA. Within this sample are 2 million to 2.5 million clones, with 85% to 95% of them counted one time only. The biggest ten clones account for 0.3% to 0.45% of the sample.

The investigation overall reported the following: Across a few donors, roughly 5.1% of naive CD4, roughly 3.5% of naive CD8, around 2.5% of memory CD4, and roughly 0.41% of memory CD8 clonotypes were shared. Sampling was restricted to blood, and TCR repertoires in tissues likely differ from the TCR repertoires found in blood. The genetic and exposure-history diversity represented was limited by the small number of donors. Naive subsets generally had larger estimated clonotype richness than memory subsets did. Compared with non-shared clonotypes, clonotypes shared by all four sorted-subset donors had higher generation probabilities. Pairwise subsampling led to the expectation that sequencing depth would affect the degree of clonotype sharing among donors. Incomplete sequencing was indicated by rarefaction of sorted-subset datasets, despite the large sequencing depth.

The donors were healthy, HIV-negative adults with no recently reported acute infections or vaccinations. Every donor was a Caucasian adult residing in Nashville, Tennessee, USA. Magnetic negative selection was used to enrich CD4+ T cells, after which naive cells were positively selected on CD45RA and the negative fraction became the memory subset. Blood was collected by leukapheresis, and PBMCs were isolated by Ficoll-Histopaque density gradient centrifugation and then cryopreserved in liquid nitrogen vapor phase. Analytical flow cytometry was used to check the purity and quantity of every magnetically sorted T cell population. Genomic DNA was isolated from every sorted fraction and measured by UV absorbance on a Nanodrop 2000c.

Sequences were obtained from naive CD4+ T cells from PBMCs. Per the publication, the cell subset or site label means: CD45RA+ positively selected. The clonotype was recovered from a man aged 18 to 29 in good health. Some clones in this sample may be carry-over from other donors' samples. Rearrangement joined TRBV28 to TRBJ2-7, with TRBD1 identical over 8 junction bases. The CDR3 loop reads CASSLEGQVYEQYF. The base sequence is TGTGCCAGCAGTTTAGAGGGACAGGTCTACGAGCAGTACTTC.